The present entry profiles one TCR beta chain with its context. The data were obtained in a study of blood T cell repertoires in COVID-19. The method was immunoSEQ multiplex PCR; TCRdb's version includes in-frame clones alone and lacks a portion of them. The sample contains approximately 70,000 clones, roughly 85% of which appear only once. The CDR3 has 13 residues. Germline CDR1 reads SGHKS; CDR2 reads YYEKEE (reference sequence). V lost 0 bases and J lost 4, with 7 bases in between. The receptor's source is a woman aged 45-59 years with COVID-19, enrolled during active disease. Sequenced material: peripheral blood. The chain carries TRBV5-5 and TRBJ1-2; TRBD1 might be the D (5 bases). CDR3 in DNA: TGTGCCAGCAGCTTGGCCGGGGGCTATGGCTACACCTTC. Its translation: CASSLAGGYGYTF.